The 32 T cell receptor beta chains given below trace back to one sample, sequenced in a study of long-term antiretroviral therapy in people with HIV. Version v3.0 of the immunoSEQ assay was performed at survey level. Here immunoSEQ multiplex PCR was the method, and the copy in TCRdb shows in-frame clones only, minus some. The table includes roughly 21,000 clones, roughly 80% detected once. The sequences come from unsorted PBMCs, collected 0.2 years after starting antiretroviral therapy. The receptors were sampled from a woman under 40 with HIV.

This rearrangement joins TRBV5-4 to TRBJ2-7, with D possibly being TRBD2 (6 bases). This CDR3 has 15 residues. The V gene lost 3 bases and the J gene lost 3 bases, with 16 bases spanning the gap. The V gene's germline CDR1 is SGHNT and CDR2 YYREEE (reference sequence). CDR3 in DNA: TGTGCCAGCAGCTATAGTACGGGGGACCTCTACGAGCAGTACGTC. This sequence encodes CASSYSTGDLYEQYV.

The gene calls are TRBV7-9 and TRBJ2-3; 7 bases map to TRBD1. The germline V gene has CDR1 SEHNR and CDR2 FQNEAQ (reference sequence). The CDR3 spans 14 residues. Trimming cost V 4 bases and J 3 bases; bases outside gene matches: 4. The CDR3 nucleotides read TGTGCCAGCAGCTACGACAGGGAGACAGATACGCAGTATTTT. This gives the protein CASSYDRETDTQYF. Full variable domain (rest looked up from reference TRBV7-9 and TRBJ2-3): DTGVSQNPRHKITKRGQNVTFRCDPISEHNRLYWYRQTLGQGPEFLTYFQNEAQLEKSRLLSDRFSAERPKGSFSTLEIQRTEQGDSAMYLCASSYDRETDTQYFGPGTRLTVL.

The V call is TRBV5-6, the J call TRBJ1-2; 8 bases are a match to TRBD1. This CDR3 has 15 residues. The trim removed 4 bases at V and 4 bases at J, leaving 9 bases unmatched. Germline V gives CDR1 SGHDT, CDR2 YYEEEE. CDR3 coding DNA: TGTGCCAGCAGCCCTGGGACAGGCACCTCCTATGGCTACACCTTC. Its protein product is CASSPGTGTSYGYTF.

The J gene is TRBJ2-1, the V gene TRBV9; the D is unclear. Deletions cut 4 bases from V and 5 bases from J, with 16 bases between. The CDR3 extends over 15 amino acids. The germline CDR1 and CDR2 sequences are SGDLS and YYNGEE. The CDR3 here is CASSFSLQTHNEQFF. DNA of the CDR3: TGTGCCAGCAGCTTTAGCTTACAAACCCACAATGAGCAGTTCTTC.

V gene TRBV12-5 combines with J gene TRBJ2-2, with 7 positions matching TRBD1. Germline trimming cut 3 bases from V and 8 bases from J; bases unmatched to any gene: 9. The CDR3 length is 15 residues. Germline CDR1 and CDR2: LGHNT and FRNRAP. The CDR3: CASGFPGQIWGELFF. CDR3 DNA sequence: TGTGCTAGTGGTTTCCCGGGACAGATATGGGGGGAGCTGTTTTTT.

This chain connects TRBV30 to TRBJ1-5, with D unclear. CDR3 length: 13 residues. V was pared by 3 bases and J by 5 bases, with 11 bases between. Germline V lookup: CDR1 GTSNPN, CDR2 SVGIG (reference sequence). The CDR3 coding sequence is TGTGCCTGGAGCGTTAGTGGGGATCAGCCCCAGCATTTT. As protein: CAWSVSGDQPQHF.

This chain uses TRBV5-3 with TRBJ1-4, with 10 bases identical to TRBD1. TRBV5-3 is flagged as an ORF with uncertain function. V was clipped by 0 bases and J by 7 bases; unmatched bases: 6. The length of the CDR3 is 16 residues. The CDR3 nucleotides are TGTGCCAGAAGCTTGGAGGACAGGGGGAAAGCTGAAAAACTGTTTTTT. Amino acids: CARSLEDRGKAEKLFF.

The gene calls are TRBV2 and TRBJ1-5; the D is unclear. CDR3 size: 17 residues. Germline values: CDR1 SNHLY, CDR2 FYNNEI. The V end was cut by 4 bases, the J end by 0 bases, with 16 bases between. CDR3 region: CASSAEGRYYSNQPQHF. The CDR3, as DNA: TGTGCCAGCAGTGCGGAAGGCAGATACTATAGCAATCAGCCCCAGCATTTT.

This clone came up once. The J gene is TRBJ1-1, the V gene TRBV2, with D hard to call. V gave up 3 bases and J gave up 11 bases, with 1 base separating them. Germline V lookup: CDR1 SNHLY, CDR2 FYNNEI. The CDR3 contains 8 residues. DNA of the CDR3: TGTGCCAGCAGTGACGCTTTCTTT. Amino acids: CASSDAFF.

This clone was seen only a few times. V usage is TRBV2 and J usage is TRBJ1-3, with D unclear. The CDR3 sequence is 10 residues long. CDR1 SNHLY and CDR2 FYNNEI come from the germline V gene. The V and J ends lost 7 bases and 9 bases respectively, with 7 bases between them. CDR3 nucleotide sequence: TGTGCCAGCAAAAGGGTCACCATATATTTT. As protein: CASKRVTIYF.

The chain is built from TRBV4-2 and TRBJ2-5; 15 bases agree with TRBD2. This CDR3 contains 17 residues. Germline-derived CDR1 and CDR2 are LGHNA and YNFKEQ. Trimming removed 0 bases from V and 4 bases from J; junction bases left unmatched: 3. CDR3 protein: CASSQDGLAGGRETQYF. CDR3 coding DNA: TGTGCCAGCAGCCAAGATGGACTAGCGGGGGGGCGAGAGACCCAGTACTTC.

The rearrangement joins TRBV5-8 to TRBJ1-2, with TRBD1 identical over 9 bases. CDR1 and CDR2 from the germline V gene are SGHTS and YDEGEE. V lost 4 bases, J lost 8 bases, and 12 bases stayed unmatched. The CDR3 has 15 residues. CDR3 sequence: CASSGTGPPSWGYTF. The CDR3 DNA follows: TGTGCCAGCAGCGGGACAGGGCCCCCTTCGTGGGGCTACACCTTC.

The rearrangement uses TRBV5-1 and TRBJ2-3, with D possibly being TRBD2 (5 bases). Germline assignment: CDR1 SGHRS and CDR2 YFSETQ. The V and J ends lost 4 bases and 5 bases respectively, with 14 bases between them. The CDR3 length is 14 residues. This chain's CDR3 is CASSQDWIVDTQYF. As DNA, the CDR3 is TGCGCCAGCAGCCAGGACTGGATAGTAGATACGCAGTATTTT.

The chain carries TRBV9 and TRBJ2-1; D not resolved. Trimming took off 3 bases at V and 7 bases at J, with 8 bases between the two ends. The CDR3 is made up of 12 amino acids. Germline loops: CDR1 SGDLS, CDR2 YYNGEE. The CDR3 spells CASSAEENEQFF. CDR3 in DNA: TGTGCCAGCAGCGCTGAAGAAAATGAGCAGTTCTTC. The entire variable domain, with the rest obtained from reference TRBV9 and TRBJ2-1, is as follows: DSGVTQTPKHLITATGQRVTLRCSPRSGDLSVYWYQQSLDQGLQFLIQYYNGEERAKGNILERFSAQQFPDLHSELNLSSLELGDSALYFCASSAEENEQFFGPGTRLTVL.

The gene calls are TRBV18 and TRBJ2-3, with D unclear. The germline V gene has CDR1 KGHSH and CDR2 LQKENI. V lost 0 bases, J lost 3 bases, and 10 bases lay in between. The CDR3 is 15 residues long. This CDR3 is CASSPPGLGTDTQYF. Here the CDR3 DNA reads TGTGCCAGCTCACCACCGGGTTTGGGAACAGATACGCAGTATTTT.

The J gene is TRBJ1-2, the V gene TRBV6-1; D might be TRBD1 (5 bases). With 6 bases removed from V and 3 bases from J, the gap between germline ends came to 17 bases. Germline CDR1 reads MNHNS; CDR2 reads SASEGT. This CDR3 is built from 15 residues. The CDR3 nucleotides are TGTGCCAGCAGCCCCCTGCAGGGAGGGTACTATGGCTACACCTTC. This sequence encodes CASSPLQGGYYGYTF.

This chain uses TRBV4-1 with TRBJ1-2; unclear D gene. Trimming shortened V by 4 bases and J by 1 base, and 10 bases separated the two germline ends. This CDR3 comprises 14 residues. Germline V gene data show CDR1 as MGHRA and CDR2 as YSYEKL. CDR3 nucleotide sequence: TGCGCCAGCAGCCGTCTACCGCTTAACTATGGCTACACCTTC. As protein: CASSRLPLNYGYTF.

J is TRBJ1-3 and V is TRBV7-2, with 7 bases matching TRBD1. With V trimmed by 5 bases and J by 0 bases, 13 bases remained unmatched. Germline lookup yields CDR1 SGHTA and CDR2 FQGNSA. The CDR3 spans 18 residues. For the CDR3, the DNA is TGTGCCAGCAGCGCCCGGACAGGCGAATACTTCTCTGGAAACACCATATATTTT. Translating gives CASSARTGEYFSGNTIYF.

V gene TRBV5-6 combines with J gene TRBJ2-7; perhaps TRBD1 as D (5 bases). This CDR3 spans 13 amino acids. Trimming took off 6 bases at V and 3 bases at J, with 13 bases between the two ends. The germline CDR1 and CDR2 sequences are SGHDT and YYEEEE. CDR3 in amino acids: CASTGSRDYEQYV. The CDR3 DNA reads TGTGCCAGCACCGGATCCAGGGACTACGAGCAGTACGTC.

This clone showed up just once. The rearrangement joins TRBV5-5 to TRBJ1-1, with TRBD1 identical over 8 bases. In germline, CDR1 is SGHKS, CDR2 YYEKEE (reference sequence). The CDR3 contains 15 residues. Trimming at V came to 0 bases and at J to 3 bases, leaving 4 bases not matched to a gene. This CDR3 is CASSLGRGLDTEAFF. The CDR3 coding sequence is TGTGCCAGCAGCTTGGGCAGGGGGCTGGACACTGAAGCTTTCTTT.

J is TRBJ1-4 and V is TRBV27, with 7 bases lining up with TRBD1. Trimming cost V 5 bases and J 7 bases; bases outside gene matches: 7. In germline, CDR1 is MNHEY, CDR2 SMNVEV (reference sequence). The CDR3 is 14 amino acids. CDR3 protein: CASSATGETEKLFF. CDR3 coding DNA: TGTGCCAGCAGTGCCACAGGGGAGACTGAAAAACTGTTTTTT.

This clone was seen more than once but under ten times. The chain has TRBV5-1 and TRBJ2-2; no firm D call. This CDR3 has 12 amino acids. The germline V and J ends were trimmed by 1 base and 2 bases, with 0 bases remaining between them. Germline-derived CDR1 and CDR2 are SGHRS and YFSETQ. The CDR3 bases are TGCGCCAGCAGCTTGAACACCGGGGAGCTGTTTTTT. It yields the protein CASSLNTGELFF. The whole variable domain, filled in from reference TRBV5-1 and TRBJ2-2, reads KAGVTQTPRYLIKTRGQQVTLSCSPISGHRSVSWYQQTPGQGLQFLFEYFSETQRNKGNFPGRFSGRQFSNSRSEMNVSTLELGDSALYLCASSLNTGELFFGEGSRLTVL.

The rearrangement uses TRBV5-1 and TRBJ2-2; 7 nucleotides line up with TRBD1. Looked up from germline, CDR1 is SGHRS and CDR2 is YFSETQ. V dropped 1 base and J dropped 0; count of bases not matched to a gene: 3. The CDR3 runs to 16 residues. CDR3 loop: CASSLFGTANTGELFF. Here the CDR3 DNA reads TGCGCCAGCAGCTTGTTTGGGACAGCGAACACCGGGGAGCTGTTTTTT. Based on the CDR3 plus reference TRBV5-1 and TRBJ2-2, the full variable domain is KAGVTQTPRYLIKTRGQQVTLSCSPISGHRSVSWYQQTPGQGLQFLFEYFSETQRNKGNFPGRFSGRQFSNSRSEMNVSTLELGDSALYLCASSLFGTANTGELFFGEGSRLTVL.

The chain couples TRBV14 to TRBJ2-1, with a tentative D call TRBD2 (6 bases). This CDR3 region has 17 residues. CDR1 and CDR2 from the germline V gene are SGHDN and FVKESK. V lost 6 bases to trimming and J lost 2 bases, with 20 bases between them. CDR3 residues: CASSPRPGDLPYNEQFF. DNA of the CDR3: TGTGCCAGCAGTCCCAGGCCGGGGGATCTTCCCTACAATGAGCAGTTCTTC.

The rearrangement uses TRBV30 and TRBJ2-3; 7 nucleotides align to TRBD2. CDR1 and CDR2 from the germline V gene are GTSNPN and SVGIG (reference sequence). The CDR3 loop spans 14 amino acids. V was pared by 8 bases and J by 2 bases, with 10 bases of the junction left unmatched. The CDR3: CALDSSGATDTQYF. CDR3 coding DNA: TGTGCCCTTGATTCTAGCGGCGCCACAGATACGCAGTATTTT. The whole variable domain, remainder taken from reference TRBV30 and TRBJ2-3, is SQTIHQWPATLVQPVGSPLSLECTVEGTSNPNLYWYRQAAGRGLQLLFYSVGIGQISSEVPQNLSASRPQDRQFILSSKKLLLSDSGFYLCALDSSGATDTQYFGPGTRLTVL.

This clone showed up just once. J is TRBJ1-5 and V is TRBV2; TRBD1 matches 11 bases. The J segment lost 6 bases and the V segment lost 3 bases, leaving 13 bases of the junction unmatched. Looked up from germline, CDR1 is SNHLY and CDR2 is FYNNEI. This CDR3 comprises 18 residues. CDR3: CASSDRGTGGLRGQPQHF. CDR3 nucleotides: TGTGCCAGCAGTGATCGAGGGACAGGGGGGCTACGGGGTCAGCCCCAGCATTTT.

The V gene is TRBV19, the J gene TRBJ2-3, with D perhaps TRBD2 (5 bases). Trimming left V 3 bases short and J 4 bases short, with 11 bases between. Germline lookup yields CDR1 LNHDA and CDR2 SQIVND (reference sequence). The CDR3 extends over 14 amino acids. In DNA, the CDR3 is TGTGCCAGTAGTATTCTCGAGGGCTCAGATACGCAGTATTTT. This codes for CASSILEGSDTQYF.

This clone was detected once. The gene calls are TRBV5-6 and TRBJ2-7; weak D call: TRBD2 (6 bases). Trimming shortened V by 4 bases and J by 2 bases, and 22 bases separated the two germline ends. The CDR3 extends over 17 amino acids. Germline V gives CDR1 SGHDT, CDR2 YYEEEE. CDR3 DNA sequence: TGTGCCAGCAGCCGCGGTACTGGAGCGGGCCGGACCTACGAGCAGTACTTC. The encoded protein is CASSRGTGAGRTYEQYF.

This clone showed up just once. The chain links TRBV5-6 to TRBJ1-2; perhaps TRBD1 as D (5 bases). Germline-derived CDR1 and CDR2 are SGHDT and YYEEEE. V dropped 3 bases and J dropped 7 bases, with 10 bases sitting between them. This CDR3 is built from 12 residues. In DNA, the CDR3 is TGTGCCAGCAGCTGGGGGAGTCGTGGCTACACCTTC. This codes for CASSWGSRGYTF.

This sequence joins TRBV7-9 and TRBJ2-7; the D gene is possibly TRBD1 (5 bases). Germline V gene sequence: CDR1 SEHNR, CDR2 FQNEAQ (reference sequence). V was shortened by 6 bases and J by 4 bases, with 10 bases between the two germline ends. This CDR3 region has 12 residues. The CDR3 sequence: CASSYDSYEQYV. Here the CDR3 DNA reads TGTGCCAGCAGTTATGACAGTTACGAGCAGTACGTC.

This chain connects TRBV27 to TRBJ2-3; the D gene is possibly TRBD1 (5 bases). CDR1 is MNHEY, CDR2 SMNVEV, per germline (reference sequence). V was clipped by 2 bases and J by 5 bases, with 17 bases between them. The CDR3 loop spans 16 amino acids. CDR3 DNA: TGTGCCAGCAGTTTAGGAGCCAGGGCGGCACAAGATACGCAGTATTTT. Amino acid sequence: CASSLGARAAQDTQYF.

The J gene is TRBJ1-4, the V gene TRBV7-9; D possibly corresponds to TRBD1 (5 bases). The CDR3 covers 16 residues. From germline, CDR1 is SEHNR and CDR2 FQNEAQ (reference sequence). V lost 2 bases, J lost 6 bases, and 16 bases lay in between. The CDR3 region is CASSLLLGGEDEKLFF. The CDR3 bases are TGTGCCAGCAGCTTATTACTGGGGGGGGAGGATGAAAAACTGTTTTTT.